The rows below give T cell receptor beta chains drawn from one sample of a study of spatial heterogeneity in lung cancer. MiXCR, applied by TCRdb to the 5' RACE reads, yields one record per CDR3 protein. The table shows tens of thousands of distinct CDR3 sequences, with roughly 7.4% occurring only once. The sample consisted of PBMCs, taken at follow-up. The origin of the receptors is a female donor with early-stage non-small cell lung cancer. Both conserved end residues are part of each CDR3.

V,J,CDR3
TRBV2,TRBJ1-3,CASSERGGNTIYF
TRBV14,TRBJ2-3,CASSQEGYTQYF
TRBV3-1,TRBJ1-1,CASTTGARAEAFF
TRBV12-3/TRBV12-4,TRBJ2-3,CASSYVGTDTQYF
TRBV10-2,TRBJ2-3,CASWLAGYGDTQYF
TRBV19,TRBJ1-4,CASSRSYNEKLFF
TRBV18,TRBJ1-1,CASPPGTGMNTEAFF
TRBV11-2,TRBJ2-1,CASSRGTSGGPGQFF
TRBV5-4,TRBJ2-7,CASSSQSRVLEQYF
TRBV20-1,TRBJ2-1,CSARVFGDEQFF
TRBV24-1,TRBJ2-3,CATSEVSSPDTQYF
TRBV12-5,TRBJ2-7,CASGLAQHYEQYF
TRBV6-1,TRBJ2-1,CASSGDPAIEQFF
TRBV12-3/TRBV12-4,TRBJ2-5,CASSLAYPRDREPQETQYF
TRBV4-1,TRBJ2-2,CASSQDRYTGELFF